This T cell receptor beta chain stems from a study of T cells in localized non-small cell lung cancer. Study results and limitations: Higher blood T cell density tracked longer overall survival.

Worth noting for this clone: Its cognate antigen is unknown.

Method: immunoSEQ multiplex PCR; TCRdb's copy keeps in-frame clones and lacks some. The table records 35,000 to 45,000 clones, around nine tenths of them present only once. Germline assignment: CDR1 ENHRY and CDR2 SYGVKD. V lost 2 bases and J lost 4, with 8 bases in between. The CDR3 has 13 amino acids. The chain uses TRBV10-3 and TRBJ1-2; possibly TRBD1 for D (5 bases). Source: peripheral blood, taken before any cancer treatment. This TCR came from a female donor at least 60 years old with stage I lung adenocarcinoma. The CDR3 bases are TGTGCCATCAGTGAGGGCGGGACCTATGGCTACACCTTC. Amino acid sequence: CAISEGGTYGYTF.